What follows are 4 T cell receptor beta chains derived from one specimen sequenced in a study of blood T cells in healthy people across ages. PCR was performed a second time for about 7 to 12 cycles using a sample-barcoded 5' primer and a J-beta primer mix. TCRdb recomputed calls from the 5' RACE reads with MiXCR, one row per CDR3 protein. The sample includes 650,000 to 1,000,000 distinct CDR3 sequences, 35% to 40% of them seen just once. Sequences were obtained from blood. These receptors originate from a young man in good health.

In its sample, this clonotype was seen a few times. J is TRBJ2-1 and V is TRBV10-3; 15 bases are shared with TRBD2. This CDR3 region has 18 residues. Germline CDR1 reads ENHRY; CDR2 reads SYGVKD. V was clipped by 8 bases and J by 0 bases; unmatched bases: 8. Written as DNA, the CDR3 is TGTGCCATCGGATGGACTAGCGGGGGGGATAGCTCCTACAATGAGCAGTTCTTC. This encodes CAIGWTSGGDSSYNEQFF.

V usage is TRBV5-1 and J usage is TRBJ2-5; TRBD1 agrees at 7 bases. Germline-derived CDR1 and CDR2 are SGHRS and YFSETQ. This CDR3 is built from 16 residues. Trimming removed 5 bases from V and 2 bases from J; junction bases left unmatched: 12. The CDR3 DNA sequence: TGCGCCAGCAGTTCGCCGGGACAGCGGTATCAAGAGACCCAGTACTTC. Translated, it gives CASSSPGQRYQETQYF.

The gene calls are TRBV20-1 and TRBJ2-3; D is possibly TRBD2 (7 bases). CDR1 is DFQATT and CDR2 is SNEGSKA in the germline V gene (reference sequence). Trimming shortened V by 1 base and J by 5 bases, and 16 bases separated the two germline ends. This CDR3 contains 15 residues. CDR3 loop: CSARGLRGAEDTQYF. In DNA form, the CDR3 reads TGCAGTGCTAGAGGATTACGGGGGGCGGAAGATACGCAGTATTTT.

This clonotype came up many times. The genes are TRBV5-1 and TRBJ2-1; a weak D match, TRBD1 (7 bases). Germline CDR1 is SGHRS and CDR2 is YFSETQ. The CDR3 has 14 amino acids. The V and J ends lost 2 bases and 5 bases respectively, with 11 bases between them. CDR3 coding DNA: TGCGCCAGCAGCTTCCAGGGGGGAGACAATGAGCAGTTCTTC. Its translation: CASSFQGGDNEQFF.